Below are 8 T cell receptor beta chains sequenced from a single sample in a study of PD-L1 blockade in urothelial cancer. Generated by immunoSEQ multiplex PCR, the TCRdb table keeps only in-frame clones and is missing some. The data hold under 60,000 clones, with roughly 80% observed a single time. Described time point: pretreatment peripheral blood. The input for sequencing was PBMCs, taken around atezolizumab (anti-PD-L1) treatment. The receptors were gathered from a man between 65 and 79 years old with urothelial cancer.

The J gene is TRBJ1-1, the V gene TRBV28; no clear D. The germline V gene has CDR1 MDHEN and CDR2 SYDVKM. V shed 7 bases and J shed 5 bases, with 11 bases lying between them. This CDR3 region has 12 residues. The CDR3 here is CASTRVRTEAFF. CDR3 coding DNA: TGTGCCAGCACCCGGGTTAGAACTGAAGCTTTCTTT. Variable domain in full (rest from reference TRBV28 and TRBJ1-1): DVKVTQSSRYLVKRTGEKVFLECVQDMDHENMFWYRQDPGLGLRLIYFSYDVKMKEKGDIPEGYSVSREKKERFSLILESASTNQTSMYLCASTRVRTEAFFGQGTRLTVV.

Only one count was recorded for this clone. This chain connects TRBV7-3 to TRBJ1-2, with TRBD1 matching over 7 bases. V trimming: 6 bases; J trimming: 8 bases; junction bases outside the gene matches: 12. CDR1 SGHTA and CDR2 FQGTGA come from the germline V gene. The CDR3 runs to 14 residues. The CDR3 protein is CASSPRQGQGGYTF. The CDR3 nucleotides are TGTGCCAGCAGTCCTCGACAGGGACAAGGAGGCTACACCTTC.

The chain employs TRBV5-6 and TRBJ1-1; D is undetermined. The CDR3 loop spans 11 amino acids. The V gene's germline CDR1 is SGHDT and CDR2 YYEEEE. The V gene lost 0 bases and the J gene lost 6 bases, with 3 bases spanning the gap. The CDR3 region has the DNA TGTGCCAGCAGCTTGGCCGCTGAAGCTTTCTTT. It encodes CASSLAAEAFF.

This chain uses TRBV5-5 with TRBJ1-1; D ambiguous. Germline V lookup: CDR1 SGHKS, CDR2 YYEKEE (reference sequence). Trimming left V 1 base short and J 3 bases short, with 7 bases between. This CDR3 is 13 amino acids long. The CDR3 bases are TGTGCCAGCAGCTTGAGAAGAGACACTGAAGCTTTCTTT. Translating gives CASSLRRDTEAFF.

The rearrangement links TRBV9 to TRBJ1-2; D not resolved. The CDR3 loop spans 14 amino acids. Germline CDR1 is SGDLS and CDR2 is YYNGEE. Trimming pared 3 bases from V and 3 bases from J, leaving 12 bases between. CDR3: CASSAPNGDYGYTF. CDR3 nucleotide sequence: TGTGCCAGCAGCGCCCCCAACGGGGACTATGGCTACACCTTC.

The chain couples TRBV19 to TRBJ2-2; 9 bases align to TRBD1. Germline V CDR1 and CDR2: LNHDA, SQIVND (reference sequence). V lost 3 bases to trimming and J lost 5 bases; unmatched junction nucleotides: 4. The CDR3 is made up of 15 amino acids. The CDR3 loop reads CASSILQGATGELFF. For the CDR3, the DNA is TGTGCCAGTAGTATCCTACAGGGGGCGACCGGGGAGCTGTTTTTT.

The chain joins TRBV5-1 to TRBJ1-2; 7 bases agree with TRBD1. Germline CDR1 reads SGHRS; CDR2 reads YFSETQ. V shed 2 bases, J shed 8 bases, and the junction held 6 bases outside the gene matches. This CDR3 is 13 amino acids long. CDR3 sequence: CASSFTGERGYTF. In DNA, the CDR3 is TGCGCCAGCAGCTTTACAGGGGAGAGAGGCTACACCTTC. The full variable domain, in which reference TRBV5-1 and TRBJ1-2 provide the parts outside the CDR3, is KAGVTQTPRYLIKTRGQQVTLSCSPISGHRSVSWYQQTPGQGLQFLFEYFSETQRNKGNFPGRFSGRQFSNSRSEMNVSTLELGDSALYLCASSFTGERGYTFGSGTRLTVV.

This clone occurred once. This chain connects TRBV6-1 to TRBJ2-7; the D is unclear. Trimming pared 6 bases from V and 0 bases from J, leaving 6 bases between. Germline loops: CDR1 MNHNS, CDR2 SASEGT. The CDR3 spans 12 residues. In nucleotides, the CDR3 is TGTGCCAGCAGGGGCAGCTCCTACGAGCAGTACTTC. The encoded protein is CASRGSSYEQYF.